A single sample gave rise to the 15 T cell receptor beta chains below, sequenced in a study of Graves' ophthalmopathy and Graves' hyperthyroidism. Scientists amplified the TCR beta CDR3 regions from RNA transcripts. Second-round multiplex PCR came after first-round RT-PCR with HTBI primers. TCRdb called the multiplex PCR reads again in MiXCR, with one record for every CDR3 protein. The table records around 1.1 million distinct CDR3 sequences, around a third of them present only once. The sequencing input was peripheral blood or thyroid tissue (not recorded which). Source of these receptors: an adult man with Graves' hyperthyroidism.

The rearrangement joins TRBV2 to TRBJ1-5; tentatively, D is TRBD1 (5 bases). There are 15 residues in the CDR3. From germline, CDR1 is SNHLY and CDR2 FYNNEI. V was cut by 6 bases and J by 2 bases, with 14 bases left in between. This chain's CDR3 is CASRIGETGNQPQHF. The CDR3 region has the DNA TGTGCCAGCAGAATAGGGGAGACAGGCAATCAGCCCCAGCATTTT.

The chain joins TRBV5-1 to TRBJ2-2; the D is unclear. Trimming removed 3 bases from V and 7 bases from J, with 10 bases in between. The CDR3 totals 13 residues. Per the germline V gene, CDR1 is SGHRS and CDR2 is YFSETQ. The CDR3 DNA is TGCGCCAGCAGCTCCAGCAAGGACGGGGAGCTGTTTTTT. Protein: CASSSSKDGELFF. The full variable domain, its missing parts supplied by reference TRBV5-1 and TRBJ2-2, is KAGVTQTPRYLIKTRGQQVTLSCSPISGHRSVSWYQQTPGQGLQFLFEYFSETQRNKGNFPGRFSGRQFSNSRSEMNVSTLELGDSALYLCASSSSKDGELFFGEGSRLTVL.

The V and J genes are TRBV20-1 and TRBJ2-5; D unclear. The V end was cut by 5 bases, the J end by 2 bases, with 9 bases between. There are 12 residues in the CDR3. The germline V gene encodes CDR1 DFQATT and CDR2 SNEGSKA (reference sequence). CDR3 in amino acids: CSAPQGQETQYF. For the CDR3, the DNA is TGCAGTGCTCCCCAAGGACAAGAGACCCAGTACTTC.

The chain employs TRBV7-2 and TRBJ1-2, with D tentatively TRBD1 (6 bases). This CDR3 is 16 amino acids long. V was pared by 5 bases and J by 0 bases, with 16 bases between. Germline-derived CDR1 and CDR2 are SGHTA and FQGNSA. In DNA, the CDR3 is TGTGCCAGCAGCCAACCCAGGGGTGGCGCTAACTATGGCTACACCTTC. Its translation: CASSQPRGGANYGYTF.

This clonotype has a count of ten or more. This chain uses TRBV5-1 with TRBJ1-4, with D perhaps TRBD1 (6 bases). This CDR3 region has 15 residues. Trimming took off 2 bases at V and 2 bases at J, with 10 bases between the two ends. Germline CDR1 is SGHRS and CDR2 is YFSETQ. Written as DNA, the CDR3 is TGCGCCAGCAGCTTCGGGGGCGTGACTAATGAAAAACTGTTTTTT. Its translation is CASSFGGVTNEKLFF.

This clonotype was seen more than once but under ten times. A much larger clone lies one base from this, so it may be a read error. The rearrangement uses TRBV29-1 and TRBJ2-7; D gene unclear. The CDR3 sequence is 12 residues long. Trimming pared 4 bases from V and 5 bases from J, leaving 12 bases between. The V gene's germline CDR1 is SQVTM and CDR2 ANQGSEA. For the CDR3, the DNA is TGCAGCGTTGTTCAAGGCGTTGACGAGCAGTACTTC. It yields the protein CSVVQGVDEQYF.

The chain recombines TRBV5-5 with TRBJ1-5; maybe TRBD1 (5 bases). Trimming pared 3 bases from V and 2 bases from J, leaving 12 bases between. Germline V CDR1 and CDR2: SGHKS, YYEKEE (reference sequence). The CDR3 is 15 amino acids. CDR3 protein: CASSWDPVGNQPQHF. CDR3 nucleotide sequence: TGTGCCAGCAGCTGGGACCCCGTGGGCAATCAGCCCCAGCATTTT. The whole variable domain, remainder taken from reference TRBV5-5 and TRBJ1-5, is DAGVTQSPTHLIKTRGQQVTLRCSPISGHKSVSWYQQVLGQGPQFIFQYYEKEERGRGNFPDRFSARQFPNYSSELNVNALLLGDSALYLCASSWDPVGNQPQHFGDGTRLSIL.

The sample holds many counts of this clonotype. CDR3 nucleotides: TGTGCCAGTAGTATGGGGTTCGGCAATCAGCCCCAGCATTTT. As protein: CASSMGFGNQPQHF. The chain links TRBV19 to TRBJ1-5, with D unresolved. The CDR3 runs to 14 residues. The germline gives CDR1 LNHDA, CDR2 SQIVND (reference sequence). Between the trimmed V and J ends, which lost 3 bases and 2 bases, there was a span of 8 bases. Based on the CDR3 plus reference TRBV19 and TRBJ1-5, the full variable domain is DGGITQSPKYLFRKEGQNVTLSCEQNLNHDAMYWYRQDPGQGLRLIYYSQIVNDFQKGDIAEGYSVSREKKESFPLTVTSAQKNPTAFYLCASSMGFGNQPQHFGDGTRLSIL.

This clonotype was picked up many times. The rearrangement uses TRBV6-6 and TRBJ2-7, with 8 bases that match TRBD2. CDR3 length: 12 residues. The germline CDR1 and CDR2 sequences are MNHNY and SVGAGI (reference sequence). After removal of 6 bases from V and 7 bases from J, the junction contained 5 bases not matched to a gene. The chain's CDR3 is CASRAGEGEQYF. CDR3 sequence (DNA): TGTGCCAGCAGAGCGGGAGAGGGGGAGCAGTACTTC.

The rearrangement uses TRBV30 and TRBJ1-6, with D possibly matching TRBD1 (5 bases). Deletions cut 5 bases from V and 3 bases from J, with 8 bases between. The germline V gene has CDR1 GTSNPN and CDR2 SVGIG (reference sequence). The CDR3 runs 13 residues. CDR3 in DNA: TGTGCCTGGGGGGCGGACTATAATTCACCCCTCCACTTT. Encoded protein: CAWGADYNSPLHF.

This clonotype has more than one count but fewer than ten. V is TRBV7-9 and J is TRBJ2-2, with 9 nucleotides matching TRBD2. The V gene's germline CDR1 is SEHNR and CDR2 FQNEAQ (reference sequence). V lost 5 bases, J lost 0 bases, and 13 bases stayed unmatched. The length of the CDR3 is 19 residues. The CDR3 loop reads CASSVAGTSNTANTGELFF. The DNA for the CDR3 is TGTGCCAGCAGCGTCGCCGGGACTAGCAATACAGCGAACACCGGGGAGCTGTTTTTT.

This clonotype has just a few counts. The rearrangement joins TRBV12-3 or TRBV12-4 to TRBJ2-5; 12 bases align to TRBD2. The CDR3 length is 16 residues. The trim removed 6 bases at V and 2 bases at J, leaving 7 bases unmatched. The CDR3 nucleotides are TGTGCCAGCAGCCCCAATACTAGCGGGGGGCAAGAGACCCAGTACTTC. It specifies CASSPNTSGGQETQYF.

V and J are TRBV6-6 and TRBJ2-7; D is uncertain. In germline, CDR1 is MNHNY, CDR2 SVGAGI (reference sequence). The CDR3 is 14 residues long. Trimming pared 5 bases from V and 4 bases from J, leaving 15 bases between. The DNA of the CDR3 is TGTGCCAGCAGTGAAGCGTGGGCCCGGTACGAGCAGTACTTC. As protein: CASSEAWARYEQYF.

This clonotype appeared a few times. Since a much larger clone is just one base distant, this may be a read error. The V call is TRBV15, the J call TRBJ1-3; the D is unclear. CDR3 length equals 17 residues. Germline loops: CDR1 LNHNV, CDR2 YYDKDF (reference sequence). The CDR3 loop reads CATRRDRGAGSGNTIYF. DNA of the CDR3: TGTGCCACCAGGAGAGATCGAGGCGCCGGCTCTGGAAACACCATATATTTT.

This clonotype appeared a single time. This rearrangement joins TRBV5-1 to TRBJ1-2; 12 bases align to TRBD1. Trimming took 4 bases from V and 8 from J; bases not matched to a gene: 9. Germline assignment: CDR1 SGHRS and CDR2 YFSETQ. The CDR3 is 15 amino acids. The CDR3 sequence is CASSKGQGAGSGYTF. In DNA, the CDR3 is TGCGCCAGCAGCAAGGGACAGGGGGCCGGTAGCGGCTACACCTTC.